A selection of T cell receptor beta chains follows, all from one sample in a study of Graves' ophthalmopathy and Graves' hyperthyroidism. TCRdb re-called the multiplex PCR reads with MiXCR, one entry per CDR3 protein. The table includes 300,000 to 450,000 distinct CDR3 sequences, about 17% detected once. The sequencing input was peripheral blood. All receptors derive from an adult woman with stable Graves' hyperthyroidism. Each CDR3 is given with its conserved first and last residue. Fields, in order: clone size, J gene, V gene, D gene, CDR3 protein, CDR3 DNA. D genes are given only for firm matches. The size field is filled for only some rows; it gives once, few, many or a size class.

>many|TRBJ2-7|TRBV25-1|.
CASSDLGETYEQYF
TGTGCCAGCAGTGATTTGGGAGAGACCTACGAGCAGTACTTC
>many|TRBJ2-3|TRBV12-3/TRBV12-4|.
CASSFFTGGPGDTQYF
TGTGCCAGCAGTTTTTTTACTGGCGGGCCTGGAGATACGCAGTATTTT
>few|TRBJ2-6|TRBV4-1|.
CASSPVTRDPGTNVLTF
TGCGCCAGCAGCCCAGTAACCCGGGACCCCGGGACCAACGTCCTGACTTTC
>many|TRBJ1-1|TRBV29-1|.
CSVAGAAMGKTEAFF
TGCAGCGTTGCGGGGGCGGCCATGGGAAAAACTGAAGCTTTCTTT
>many|TRBJ2-7|TRBV7-2|.
CASSLGGEAAYEQYF
TGTGCCAGCAGCTTAGGGGGGGAGGCAGCGTACGAGCAGTACTTC
>many|TRBJ2-7|TRBV6-1|TRBD1
CASRKRGREYEQYF
TGTGCCAGCAGGAAAAGGGGGCGCGAGTACGAGCAGTACTTC
>once|TRBJ1-2|TRBV6-1|.
CASTEDSYYGYTF
TGTGCCAGCACCGAGGACAGCTACTATGGCTACACCTTC
>.|TRBJ1-1|TRBV7-9|.
CASSLADGSTEAFF
TGTGCCAGCAGCTTAGCGGACGGGAGCACTGAAGCTTTCTTT
>many|TRBJ2-2|TRBV5-1|.
CASSLDPDPGELFF
TGCGCCAGCAGCTTGGACCCTGATCCCGGGGAGCTGTTTTTT
>many|TRBJ1-2|TRBV12-3/TRBV12-4|.
CASSRIAFREGYGYTF
TGTGCCAGCAGCCGCATCGCCTTCCGGGAGGGCTATGGCTACACCTTC
>.|TRBJ1-5|TRBV6-1|.
CASEVTEDQPQHF
TGTGCCAGCGAGGTCACGGAAGATCAGCCCCAGCATTTT
>many|TRBJ2-5|TRBV7-2|.
CASSSVRTAYQETQHF
TGTGCCAGCAGCTCCGTCAGGACTGCGTACCAAGAGACCCAGCACTTC
>few|TRBJ1-1|TRBV3-1|TRBD1
CASSPSDRVRQAFF
TGTGCCAGCAGCCCGTCGGACAGGGTTCGTCAAGCTTTCTTT
>many|TRBJ2-3|TRBV11-2|.
CASSLVGTKTDTQYF
TGTGCCAGCAGCTTAGTGGGGACCAAAACAGATACGCAGTATTTT
>many|TRBJ1-1|TRBV28|TRBD1
CASSTSGTGSREAFF
TGTGCCAGCAGTACTTCCGGGACAGGCTCAAGGGAAGCTTTCTTT
>.|TRBJ1-2|TRBV6-5|.
CASSYSERAPGNYGYTF
TGTGCCAGCAGTTACTCAGAACGGGCCCCGGGCAACTATGGCTACACCTTC
>many|TRBJ2-5|TRBV20-1|.
CSASSGAETQYF
TGCAGTGCCTCTAGTGGGGCAGAGACCCAGTACTTC
>few|TRBJ2-5|TRBV27|.
CASSPIRGEETQYF
TGTGCCAGCAGTCCAATTCGCGGGGAAGAGACCCAGTACTTC
>many|TRBJ1-1|TRBV29-1|.
CSVEDRGAGGYTEAFF
TGCAGCGTTGAAGATAGGGGGGCCGGAGGATACACTGAAGCTTTCTTT
>many|TRBJ1-2|TRBV10-3|TRBD1
CAISGDRRDYGYTF
TGTGCCATCAGTGGGGACAGGAGGGACTATGGCTACACCTTC
>.|TRBJ2-7|TRBV5-1|TRBD1
CASSFRTGGASYEQYF
TGCGCCAGCAGCTTCCGGACAGGGGGCGCCTCCTACGAGCAGTACTTC
>.|TRBJ2-7|TRBV10-3|.
CAISEPLGSSGYEQYF
TGTGCCATCAGTGAGCCCCTAGGAAGCAGCGGCTACGAGCAGTACTTC
>many|TRBJ2-7|TRBV6-2/TRBV6-3|.
CASSYSMGYEQYF
TGTGCCAGCAGTTACTCGATGGGGTACGAGCAGTACTTC
>many|TRBJ1-1|TRBV12-3/TRBV12-4|.
CARGRPSGTEAFF
TGTGCCAGAGGACGGCCGAGTGGCACTGAAGCTTTCTTT
>many|TRBJ2-7|TRBV6-1|.
CASSDRGYYEQYF
TGTGCCAGCAGTGACCGGGGCTACTACGAGCAGTACTTC
>many|TRBJ2-5|TRBV2|TRBD2
CAGGRLAGETQYF
TGTGCAGGGGGTAGGCTAGCGGGAGAGACCCAGTACTTC
>many|TRBJ1-1|TRBV7-3|.
CASSLRMNTEAFF
TGTGCCAGCAGCCTCCGTATGAACACTGAAGCTTTCTTT
>many|TRBJ2-5|TRBV7-2|TRBD1
CASSQGQALGTQYF
TGTGCCAGCAGCCAGGGACAGGCCCTTGGGACCCAGTACTTC
>.|TRBJ2-7|TRBV6-1|.
CASSVRTPGGEQYF
TGTGCCAGCAGCGTTAGGACTCCTGGTGGGGAGCAGTACTTC
>few|TRBJ2-5|TRBV4-1|.
CASSQDQLAGKETQYF
TGCGCCAGCAGCCAAGATCAGCTAGCAGGAAAAGAGACCCAGTACTTC
>many|TRBJ1-2|TRBV12-3/TRBV12-4|TRBD1
CASSHREGAVYGYTF
TGTGCCAGCAGTCACCGGGAGGGGGCCGTCTATGGCTACACCTTC
>many|TRBJ1-5|TRBV12-5|.
CASGLNRVSNQPQHF
TGTGCTAGTGGTTTGAACAGGGTTAGCAATCAGCCCCAGCATTTT
>few|TRBJ2-5|TRBV4-1|TRBD1
CASSPLPRGQGSPGTQYF
TGCGCCAGCAGCCCCCTTCCTCGAGGACAGGGATCCCCCGGGACCCAGTACTTC
>many|TRBJ2-7|TRBV20-1|.
CSAVTAGYEQYF
TGCAGTGCTGTGACGGCCGGTTACGAGCAGTACTTC
>many|TRBJ1-6|TRBV11-2|.
CASSLATPLGALHF
TGTGCCAGCAGCTTAGCCACCCCCCTAGGGGCCCTCCACTTT
>many|TRBJ1-6|TRBV7-2|.
CASSLYLQVAYNSPLHF
TGTGCCAGCAGCCTATACCTTCAGGTCGCCTATAATTCACCCCTCCACTTT
>.|TRBJ2-2|TRBV11-1|.
CASSFVGVAVAGELFF
TGTGCCAGCAGCTTCGTTGGGGTAGCGGTAGCCGGGGAGCTGTTTTTT
>.|TRBJ2-7|TRBV19|.
CASSIAGGAYEQYF
TGTGCCAGTAGTATAGCGGGCGGAGCCTACGAGCAGTACTTC
>many|TRBJ2-4|TRBV12-3/TRBV12-4|.
CASSLGLAKNIKYF
TGTGCCAGCAGTCTAGGGCTAGCCAAAAACATTAAGTACTTC
>many|TRBJ1-1|TRBV28|.
CASSPHTLGAEAFF
TGTGCCAGCAGCCCCCACACTCTCGGTGCTGAAGCTTTCTTT
>many|TRBJ2-5|TRBV28|.
CASSLVLQGQTQYF
TGTGCCAGCAGTTTAGTCCTCCAGGGGCAGACCCAGTACTTC
>.|TRBJ2-7|TRBV20-1|.
CSAPWVISYDQYF
TGCAGTGCTCCCTGGGTCATCTCCTACGATCAGTACTTC
>many|TRBJ1-5|TRBV7-8|TRBD1
CASSEDRSQPQHF
TGTGCCAGCAGCGAGGACAGGTCTCAGCCCCAGCATTTT
>many|TRBJ2-2|TRBV3-1|.
CASSQESGELFF
TGTGCCAGCAGCCAAGAATCCGGGGAGCTGTTTTTT
>.|TRBJ1-1|TRBV6-1|TRBD1
CASRGIGDSYHEAFF
TGTGCCAGCAGGGGCATAGGGGACAGCTACCATGAAGCTTTCTTT